This T cell receptor (beta chain) emerged from a study of CD8+ T cells in alopecia areata (dated by TCRdb to the late 2010s). At the level of the whole study: The treated patients took part in an open-label pilot trial in which moderate-to-severe alopecia areata was treated with oral tofacitinib at 5 to 10 mg twice daily. Patients stayed on tofacitinib for 6 to 18 months and then had 6 months of follow-up off drug so that delayed response and recurrence could be assessed. Disease severity in treated patients was measured with the SALT score, which quantifies the percentage of affected scalp surface area. In both human patients and the C3H/HeJ mouse model, the study applied high-throughput TCRbeta sequencing to look at T cell clonal expansion in alopecia areata. Human TCRbeta sequencing covered scalp tissue and sorted CD4+ and CD8+ peripheral blood T cells from patchy and totalis/universalis alopecia areata patients and healthy controls. Patients on tofacitinib were biopsied at baseline and after 4 and 24 weeks of treatment, and several of the patients also had a later scalp biopsy. Clonality in the scalp was compared among normal scalp (n=4), patchy alopecia areata scalp (n=8), and alopecia totalis/universalis scalp (n=8). RNA came from the PAXgene miRNA kit for fixed scalp, the miRNeasy kit for PBMCs, and the RNeasy kit for mouse skin. immunoSEQ multiplex PCR using 35 Vbeta forward primers and 13 Jbeta reverse primers was used to amplify TCRbeta CDR3 regions. The investigation overall reported the following: Because the treated cohort was small and included a single nonresponder, larger studies are needed to assess links between baseline CD8+ expansion and response. Many expanded lesional clones persisted in scalp and blood during tofacitinib treatment, which may partly explain relapse after stopping treatment. Compared with normal scalp, lesional scalp had higher clonality and more expanded CD8+ clones, particularly in alopecia totalis/universalis, a pattern that suggests antigenic drive. Shared TCR sequences between patients were less evident than in mice, which may be partly attributable to HLA diversity in the patient population. Resident alphabeta T cells in normal human skin are also sequenced, complicating scalp TCR repertoire analysis, unlike mouse skin dominated by gammadelta T cells. Tofacitinib significantly lowered scalp clonality and the number of expanded CD8+ clones among the top 100 scalp clones.

Read against the paper, the sample's time point label means: roughly 26 weeks on oral tofacitinib. The treatment or condition label, read with the paper, signifies: oral pan-JAK inhibitor, 5-10 mg twice daily. Peripheral blood and lesional scalp punch biopsies were obtained from patients with alopecia areata. PBMCs were separated by density centrifugation and stained for CD3, CD4 and CD8, after which CD4+ and CD8+ T cells were sorted on a FACSAria. With respect to this clone: What this receptor recognizes is not known. Nothing much larger sits one base from this clone, and base qualities are not available.

V is pruned by 2 bases and J by 3 bases, leaving 3 bases of the junction without a gene match. The CDR3 holds 15 amino acids from the cysteine to the phenylalanine. The DNA shown is the 45-base CDR3, in frame from base 1. CDR1 and CDR2 are drawn from the germline V gene: SGHTA, FQGNSA. The library was made by the immunoSEQ multiplex PCR assay. RNA was extracted from all samples and reverse transcribed into cDNA, which served as template for TCR sequencing. First-strand cDNA was synthesized using SuperScript III with a 2:1 mix of oligo-dT and random hexamers. A synthetic immune receptor repertoire was used to assess amplification bias, and residual bias was removed computationally. In the authors' own workflow: Raw reads were preprocessed for error removal, and CDR3 was defined according to IMGT conventions as running from the conserved cysteine to phenylalanine. Clonality was computed by normalizing Shannon entropy by log2 of the number of productive unique TCRs and subtracting the result from 1. Whether scalp clones were CD4 or CD8 was inferred by matching scalp TCRbeta sequences against CD4 and CD8 repertoires sorted from blood. This is the immuneACCESS table as TCRdb keeps it, with only in-frame sequences that have V and J called. A part of the clones is gone; compared with another copy, unresolved V genes explain less than half, and the rest is unexplained. Clone size and the V and J calls come from that table; the DNA yielded D and trimming. The sample table contains 110,000 or so clones; only one count was recorded for 55% to 60% of them. About 3.4% of the sample is in the top ten clones.

The sequence was collected from a human donor with alopecia areata. The sequencing used CD4+ T cells sorted from blood, collected at week 24, from a patient treated with tofacitinib. This receptor chain uses TRBV7-2 and TRBJ1-2, with 10 bases matching TRBD1. The CDR3 amino acid sequence is: CASSLRGQGDYGYTF. At the DNA level, the sequence is TGTGCCAGCAGCTTACGAGGACAGGGGGACTATGGCTACACCTTC.